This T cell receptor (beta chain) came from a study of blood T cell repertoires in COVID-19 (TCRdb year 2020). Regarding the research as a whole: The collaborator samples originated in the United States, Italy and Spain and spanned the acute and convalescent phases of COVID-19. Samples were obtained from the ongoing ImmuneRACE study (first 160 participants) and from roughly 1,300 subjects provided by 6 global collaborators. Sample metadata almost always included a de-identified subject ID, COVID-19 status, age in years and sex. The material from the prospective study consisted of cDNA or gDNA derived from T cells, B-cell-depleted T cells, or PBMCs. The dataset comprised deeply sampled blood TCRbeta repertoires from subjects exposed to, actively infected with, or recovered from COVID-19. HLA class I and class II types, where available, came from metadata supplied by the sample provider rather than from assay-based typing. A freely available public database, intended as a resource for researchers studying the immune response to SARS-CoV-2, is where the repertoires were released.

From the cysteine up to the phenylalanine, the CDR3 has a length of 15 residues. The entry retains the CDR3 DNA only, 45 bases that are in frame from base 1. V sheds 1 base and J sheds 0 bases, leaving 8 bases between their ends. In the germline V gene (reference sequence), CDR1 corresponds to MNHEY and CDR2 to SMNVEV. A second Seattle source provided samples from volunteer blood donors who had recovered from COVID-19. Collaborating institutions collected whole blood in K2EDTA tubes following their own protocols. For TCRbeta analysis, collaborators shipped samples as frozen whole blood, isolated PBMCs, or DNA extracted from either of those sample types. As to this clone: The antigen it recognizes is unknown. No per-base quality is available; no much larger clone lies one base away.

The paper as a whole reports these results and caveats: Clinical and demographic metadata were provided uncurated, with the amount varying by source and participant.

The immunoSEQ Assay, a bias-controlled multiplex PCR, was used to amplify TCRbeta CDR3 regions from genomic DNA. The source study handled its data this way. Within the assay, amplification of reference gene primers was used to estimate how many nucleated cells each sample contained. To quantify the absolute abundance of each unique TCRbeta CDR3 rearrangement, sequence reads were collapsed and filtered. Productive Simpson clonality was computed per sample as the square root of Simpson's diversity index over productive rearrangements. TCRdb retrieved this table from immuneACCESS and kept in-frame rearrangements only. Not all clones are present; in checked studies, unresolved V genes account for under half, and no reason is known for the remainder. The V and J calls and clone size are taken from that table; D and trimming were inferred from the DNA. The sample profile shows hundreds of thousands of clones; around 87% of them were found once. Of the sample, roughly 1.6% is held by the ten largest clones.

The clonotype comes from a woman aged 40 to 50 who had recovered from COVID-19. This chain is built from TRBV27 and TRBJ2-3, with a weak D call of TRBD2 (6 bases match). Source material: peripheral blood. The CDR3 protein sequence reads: CASSLYRGSTDTQYF. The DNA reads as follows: TGTGCCAGCAGTTTATATCGGGGGAGCACAGATACGCAGTATTTT.